Shown below are 23 T cell receptor beta chains from a single sample sequenced in a study of identical twins. TCRdb re-derived calls from the 5' RACE reads in MiXCR, one entry per CDR3 protein. The table has approximately 680,000 distinct CDR3 sequences, 7.1% seen once. The sample was also linked to a second study, of yellow fever vaccine responses in identical twins.

The specimen sequenced was PBMCs. These receptors were obtained from a young woman in good health.

This clonotype has at least ten counts. This chain links TRBV12-3 or TRBV12-4 with TRBJ1-2, with D possibly matching TRBD1 (6 bases). V was clipped by 6 bases and J by 8 bases, with 13 bases between them. The CDR3 has 12 amino acids. The CDR3 DNA reads as TGTGCCAGCAGCATGGACAGTGGGGGCTACACCTTC. Encoded protein: CASSMDSGGYTF.

This rearrangement joins TRBV21-1 to TRBJ1-5. TRBV21-1 is listed as a pseudogene. The CDR3 has 17 amino acids. The CDR3 region is CASSKLHFGSRNQPQHF. The CDR3 DNA reads TGTGCCAGCAGCAAGCTGCATTTCGGCAGTAGGAATCAGCCCCAGCATTTT.

This clonotype showed up just a few times. The rearrangement links TRBV10-3 to TRBJ2-2; 7 bases line up with TRBD2. V shed 6 bases and J 1 base; nucleotides not matched to a gene: 5. The germline V gene has CDR1 ENHRY and CDR2 SYGVKD. The CDR3 has 15 amino acids. The CDR3 protein is CAIRGTGGNTGELFF. For the CDR3, the DNA is TGTGCCATCAGAGGGACGGGGGGGAACACCGGGGAGCTGTTTTTT.

V and J are TRBV6-1 and TRBJ2-1, with D perhaps TRBD1 (5 bases). Trimming left V 2 bases short and J 10 bases short, with 15 bases between. CDR1 is MNHNS, CDR2 SASEGT, per germline. This CDR3 has 14 amino acids. Written as DNA, the CDR3 is TGTGCCAGCAGTGAACAGGGTTTCAAGGAGGAGCAGTTCTTC. Its protein is CASSEQGFKEEQFF.

At least ten counts were recorded for this clonotype. This chain connects TRBV12-3 or TRBV12-4 to TRBJ2-7; 8 bases line up with TRBD2. Trimming at V came to 3 bases and at J to 5 bases, leaving 6 bases not matched to a gene. This CDR3 region has 14 residues. The CDR3 protein is CASSFRAGGNEQYF. As DNA, the CDR3 is TGTGCCAGCAGTTTTCGGGCGGGAGGTAACGAGCAGTACTTC.

This chain links TRBV12-3 or TRBV12-4 with TRBJ2-7, with a weak D call TRBD2 (5 bases). V lost 3 bases and J 2 bases, leaving 14 bases between the germline ends. The CDR3 sequence is 15 residues long. The CDR3 reads CASSLSVRRPYEQYF. The CDR3 DNA follows: TGTGCCAGCAGTTTGTCGGTCAGGAGGCCCTACGAGCAGTACTTC.

The chain couples TRBV5-5 to TRBJ1-1; D is undetermined. The CDR3 runs to 14 residues. The V gene lost 2 bases and the J gene lost 1 base, with 9 bases spanning the gap. Germline V CDR1 and CDR2: SGHKS, YYEKEE (reference sequence). Here the CDR3 DNA reads TGTGCCAGCAGCTTACAGCCCACGAACACTGAAGCTTTCTTT. Protein sequence: CASSLQPTNTEAFF.

This chain uses TRBV2 with TRBJ2-1, with 10 bases identical to TRBD1. The germline CDR1 and CDR2 sequences are SNHLY and FYNNEI. This CDR3 is built from 15 residues. The junction had 3 bases not matched to a gene; V was cut back by 1 base and J by 6 bases. The CDR3 is CASSEEGTGVNEQFF. The CDR3 coding sequence is TGTGCCAGCAGTGAAGAGGGGACAGGGGTCAATGAGCAGTTCTTC.

This clonotype was picked up many times. The chain is built from TRBV2 and TRBJ1-1; D may be TRBD1 (6 bases). Germline lookup yields CDR1 SNHLY and CDR2 FYNNEI. CDR3 size: 15 residues. V was cut by 3 bases and J by 1 base, with 12 bases left in between. The CDR3 region is CASSELKGGNTEAFF. For the CDR3, the DNA is TGTGCCAGCAGTGAGTTAAAGGGGGGGAACACTGAAGCTTTCTTT.

This clonotype was recorded a few times. CDR3 coding DNA: TGCGCCAGCAGGGGTGGGGACAGGAGCTCTGGAAACACCATATATTTT. Protein product: CASRGGDRSSGNTIYF. The chain links TRBV4-1 to TRBJ1-3; 8 bases line up with TRBD1. The CDR3 is 16 amino acids. Germline V gene data show CDR1 as MGHRA and CDR2 as YSYEKL. The trim removed 6 bases at V and 0 bases at J, leaving 7 bases unmatched.

The chain joins TRBV12-3 or TRBV12-4 to TRBJ1-1; 8 bases agree with TRBD1. J gave up 5 bases and V 2 bases, and 16 bases lay outside the gene matches. This CDR3 is built from 18 residues. The CDR3 sequence: CASSLSYAGGAPETEAFF. The DNA of the CDR3 is TGTGCCAGCAGTTTAAGTTACGCAGGGGGCGCCCCGGAGACTGAAGCTTTCTTT.

This clonotype was detected ten times or more. The rearrangement joins TRBV5-1 to TRBJ2-1; D remains ambiguous. The V and J ends lost 4 bases and 2 bases respectively, with 7 bases between them. This CDR3 has 13 residues. Germline values: CDR1 SGHRS, CDR2 YFSETQ. CDR3 nucleotides: TGCGCCAGCAGCCAGGATACCTACAATGAGCAGTTCTTC. It is translated as CASSQDTYNEQFF.

This clonotype came up a few times. This chain joins TRBV4-1 and TRBJ2-1, with TRBD2 matching over 12 bases. Germline V gives CDR1 MGHRA, CDR2 YSYEKL. After removal of 3 bases from V and 12 bases from J, the junction contained 12 bases not matched to a gene. This CDR3 comprises 16 residues. The CDR3 loop is CASSQRRTSGVGLQFF. For the CDR3, the DNA is TGCGCCAGCAGCCAGCGTAGGACTAGCGGGGTTGGGTTGCAGTTCTTC.

In this sample, this clonotype turned up a few times. The genes are TRBV10-2 and TRBJ2-4; TRBD1 or TRBD2 may be the D gene (5 bases each). This CDR3 has 18 residues. CDR1 and CDR2 (germline): WSHSY, SAAADI. Trimming removed 6 bases from V and 0 bases from J, with 21 bases in between. The CDR3 coding sequence is TGCGCCAGCAGCGGCTCTAGGGGAGCCGAACTAGCCAAAAACATTCAGTACTTC. The encoded protein is CASSGSRGAELAKNIQYF.

The chain is built from TRBV5-1 and TRBJ2-1; D is uncertain. Trimming removed 0 bases at V and 6 bases at J, with 7 bases between. The CDR3 loop spans 13 amino acids. Germline CDR1 reads SGHRS; CDR2 reads YFSETQ. The CDR3 reads CASSLVLVNEQFF. The CDR3 DNA sequence: TGCGCCAGCAGCTTGGTCCTGGTCAATGAGCAGTTCTTC.

The chain has TRBV3-1 and TRBJ2-5; 14 bases fit TRBD2. This CDR3 has 17 amino acids. V lost 1 base, J lost 2 bases, and 3 bases stayed unmatched. Per germline, CDR1 LGHDT and CDR2 YNNKEL (reference sequence). Here the CDR3 DNA reads TGTGCCAGCAGCCAAGGACTAGCGGGGGGGAGACAAGAGACCCAGTACTTC. This gives the protein CASSQGLAGGRQETQYF.

This clonotype has more than one count but fewer than ten. The V and J genes are TRBV20-1 and TRBJ2-1, with 10 bases aligning to TRBD2. Germline V gene data show CDR1 as DFQATT and CDR2 as SNEGSKA (reference sequence). V dropped 1 base and J dropped 9; count of bases not matched to a gene: 9. This CDR3 is built from 15 residues. CDR3 in amino acids: CSARVPSGGGSEQFF. The CDR3 coding sequence is TGCAGTGCTAGAGTGCCTAGCGGGGGTGGGAGTGAGCAGTTCTTC.

The chain employs TRBV5-1 and TRBJ2-1; D possibly corresponds to TRBD2 (7 bases). The germline gives CDR1 SGHRS, CDR2 YFSETQ. V was clipped by 5 bases and J by 10 bases, with 22 bases between them. The CDR3 is 15 amino acids. DNA for the CDR3: TGCGCCAGCAGTCGGGCGGGGGCTAGCGTAGCCGAGCAGTTCTTC. Encoded protein: CASSRAGASVAEQFF. Full variable domain (missing parts from reference TRBV5-1 and TRBJ2-1): KAGVTQTPRYLIKTRGQQVTLSCSPISGHRSVSWYQQTPGQGLQFLFEYFSETQRNKGNFPGRFSGRQFSNSRSEMNVSTLELGDSALYLCASSRAGASVAEQFFGPGTRLTVL.

This chain links TRBV3-1 with TRBJ2-2; TRBD2 aligns across 9 bases. Germline V CDR1 and CDR2: LGHDT, YNNKEL (reference sequence). Trimming at V came to 1 base and at J to 6 bases, leaving 6 bases not matched to a gene. CDR3 length: 16 residues. Written as DNA, the CDR3 is TGTGCCAGCAGCCAAGCGGGACTAGCCTGGTCCGGGGAGCTGTTTTTT. Its translation is CASSQAGLAWSGELFF.

This clonotype was counted many times. The CDR3 bases are TGCGCCAGCAGCCAATACGGGGATCCCCAAAACATTCAGTACTTC. Translation gives CASSQYGDPQNIQYF. The chain links TRBV4-1 to TRBJ2-4; D perhaps matches TRBD2 (5 bases). Germline V gene data show CDR1 as MGHRA and CDR2 as YSYEKL. V dropped 2 bases and J dropped 5 bases, with 13 bases sitting between them. The CDR3 is 15 amino acids.

This clonotype came up a few times. V is TRBV28 and J is TRBJ2-2; 7 bases align to TRBD2. Trimming took 3 bases from V and 7 from J; bases not matched to a gene: 5. The length of the CDR3 is 14 residues. Germline CDR1 MDHEN, CDR2 SYDVKM. CDR3 sequence reads: CASSFTSVGGELFF. The CDR3 DNA follows: TGTGCCAGCAGTTTTACTAGCGTGGGCGGGGAGCTGTTTTTT.

This chain uses TRBV2 with TRBJ2-2, with a possible D match to TRBD2 (7 bases). Trimming left V 2 bases short and J 4 bases short, with 17 bases between. The CDR3 is 17 amino acids. Germline V gene data show CDR1 as SNHLY and CDR2 as FYNNEI. The CDR3 is CASSEFGARGGTGELFF. The CDR3 coding sequence is TGTGCCAGCAGTGAATTTGGTGCAAGGGGGGGCACCGGGGAGCTGTTTTTT.

At least ten counts were recorded for this clonotype. CDR3 sequence (DNA): TGTGCCAGCAGTTACGGGCTAGCGGGGTACAATGAGCAGTTCTTC. Its protein product is CASSYGLAGYNEQFF. The chain carries TRBV6-5 and TRBJ2-1, with TRBD2 matching 9 bases. The CDR3 length is 15 residues. Germline-derived CDR1 and CDR2 are MNHEY and SVGAGI. Trimming removed 2 bases from V and 4 bases from J; junction bases left unmatched: 3.